The following is a T cell receptor (beta chain) sequence with its context. Original data processing: Counts of nucleated cells, estimated from reference gene primer amplification, were obtained. TCRdb's table, derived via immunoSEQ multiplex PCR, lists solely in-frame clones and lacks some. That table supplies the V and J calls and clone size; D and trimming were determined from the DNA. The table includes approximately 330,000 clones, around 92% detected once. Individuals aged 18 to 89 years were recruited from some 26 US areas. The data derive from a study of blood T cell repertoires in COVID-19. Study summary: Spain, Italy and the United States supplied samples that represented acute and convalescent COVID-19. PBMCs, B-cell-depleted T cells, or T cells provided the cDNA or gDNA that made up the material.

V lost 3 bases, J lost 6 bases, and 12 bases lay in between. This CDR3 is 15 amino acids long. CDR1 and CDR2 (germline): SGHTA, FQGNSA. The clonotype was recovered from a woman younger than 45 who had recovered from COVID-19. Sequenced input: PBMCs or T cells enriched from blood (not recorded which). The chain employs TRBV7-2 and TRBJ1-6; perhaps TRBD1 as D (6 bases). The CDR3 region is CASSFLTGTNSPLHF. The CDR3 DNA reads TGTGCCAGCAGCTTCCTGACAGGAACTAATTCACCCCTCCACTTT.